What follows is one T cell receptor beta chain and its context. Its antigen is not identified. Germline assignment: CDR1 SQVTM and CDR2 ANQGSEA. The trim removed 2 bases at V and 6 bases at J, leaving 6 bases unmatched. The CDR3 sequence is 14 residues long. Unique molecular identifiers were incorporated when the TCRbeta library was constructed. TCRdb used MiXCR to reprocess the PCR reads, holding one entry per CDR3 protein. Here the sample spans hundreds of thousands of distinct CDR3 sequences, less than 15% being singletons. This sample is drawn from a study of T-cell reconstitution after alpha-beta-depleted transplantation in children. Study-level results: Reportedly, alpha-beta T cells present about two months post-transplant originated from several hundred expanded clones of graft origin. Some patients' high day-60 TCRbeta diversity was traced to surviving recipient T cells and thymic progenitors. Newly produced T cells mostly accounted for T-cell counts and diversity one year post-transplant.

The source material was PBMCs, sampled before TCRalphabeta/CD19-depleted stem cell transplant. This sequence joins TRBV29-1 and TRBJ1-1, with 10 bases identical to TRBD1. The TCR comes from a girl under 10 years old with congenital amegakaryocytic thrombocytopenia, due to receive a stem cell transplant. This CDR3 is CSVERGQGKAEAFF. The CDR3, as DNA: TGCAGCGTTGAACGGGGACAGGGGAAGGCTGAAGCTTTCTTT.